Presented here are 19 T cell receptor beta chains from one specimen sequenced in a study of molecular identifiers for immune sequencing clone quantification. TCRdb called the PCR reads again in MiXCR, with one record for every CDR3 protein. This table holds about 640,000 distinct CDR3 sequences, roughly 21% found once. Sequencing was performed on naive CD8+ T cells from blood, with Jurkat cell RNA spiked in. Subset reported: FACS-sorted CD8+CD4-CCR7+CD45RA+ naive T cells. The receptors here all came from a human donor in good health. Some libraries in this study had Jurkat cell RNA spiked in.

This clonotype has at least ten counts. This rearrangement joins TRBV6-5 to TRBJ2-3; possibly TRBD1 for D (5 bases). Germline V gene data show CDR1 as MNHEY and CDR2 as SVGAGI. Trimming removed 10 bases at V and 3 bases at J, with 17 bases between. This CDR3 is 14 amino acids long. The CDR3 bases are TGTGCCACGAATCCAGGGCTGGGGACAGATACGCAGTATTTT. Translated, it gives CATNPGLGTDTQYF.

This clonotype was seen at least ten times. J is TRBJ2-5 and V is TRBV7-9; D remains ambiguous. This CDR3 is 12 amino acids long. V was shortened by 5 bases and J by 8 bases, with 12 bases between the two germline ends. CDR1 and CDR2 from the germline V gene are SEHNR and FQNEAQ (reference sequence). In DNA, the CDR3 is TGTGCCAGCAGCCCCCCCTCCGGAACCCAGTACTTC. This translates into CASSPPSGTQYF.

Regarding this clonotype: One base away lies a much larger clone, so this may be a sequencing read error. The chain couples TRBV7-9 to TRBJ2-7, with 8 bases identical to TRBD2. The V gene end was trimmed by 5 bases and the J gene end by 3 bases; junction bases not matched to a gene: 9. This CDR3 is built from 15 residues. From germline, CDR1 is SEHNR and CDR2 FQNEAQ (reference sequence). CDR3: CASSPSFSGDYEQYF. CDR3 nucleotide sequence: TGTGCCAGCAGCCCCTCTTTTAGCGGGGACTACGAGCAGTACTTC.

This clonotype was counted at least ten times. The chain employs TRBV7-9 and TRBJ1-1, with D perhaps TRBD1 (5 bases). CDR3 length: 13 residues. The germline V and J ends were trimmed by 5 bases and 5 bases, with 12 bases remaining between them. From germline, CDR1 is SEHNR and CDR2 FQNEAQ (reference sequence). The CDR3 DNA follows: TGTGCCAGCAGCCCGCCAGGGTTTACTGAAGCTTTCTTT. It encodes CASSPPGFTEAFF.

This clonotype was seen ten or more times. The gene calls are TRBV2 and TRBJ2-5; D unresolved. V lost 9 bases to trimming and J lost 1 base, with 15 bases between them. The length of the CDR3 is 14 residues. Looked up from germline, CDR1 is SNHLY and CDR2 is FYNNEI. The CDR3 loop is CASYLDRTQETQYF. The CDR3 DNA reads TGTGCCAGTTACCTTGACCGGACCCAAGAGACCCAGTACTTC.

This clonotype was recorded once. The chain couples TRBV19 to TRBJ2-1; TRBD2 aligns across 11 bases. Germline V gene data show CDR1 as LNHDA and CDR2 as SQIVND (reference sequence). V shed 0 bases, J shed 2 bases, and the junction held 6 bases outside the gene matches. CDR3 length: 18 residues. In nucleotides, the CDR3 is TGTGCCAGTAGTATAGATTCGGTAGCGGGAGGGCCCTACAATGAGCAGTTCTTC. Its protein product is CASSIDSVAGGPYNEQFF.

There are many counts of this clonotype. The chain joins TRBV29-1 to TRBJ1-1, with a possible D match to TRBD1 (6 bases). Germline CDR1 and CDR2: SQVTM and ANQGSEA. Trimming stripped 5 bases from V and 0 bases from J, with 13 bases between. This CDR3 has 14 residues. The CDR3 DNA follows: TGCAGCGTTCAAAGGACAGCCATGAACACTGAAGCTTTCTTT. This codes for CSVQRTAMNTEAFF.

Many counts were recorded for this clonotype. J is TRBJ2-3 and V is TRBV29-1, with 10 positions matching TRBD2. The CDR3 covers 14 residues. Germline-derived CDR1 and CDR2 are SQVTM and ANQGSEA. V shed 4 bases and J 2 bases; nucleotides not matched to a gene: 3. The chain's CDR3 is CSVVLAGNTDTQYF. The CDR3 region has the DNA TGCAGCGTTGTACTAGCGGGGAACACAGATACGCAGTATTTT.

Of note for this clonotype: A much more abundant neighbour one base away suggests this may be a read error. The chain couples TRBV2 to TRBJ2-4; tentatively, D is TRBD1 (5 bases). Trimming took off 8 bases at V and 7 bases at J, with 12 bases between the two ends. This CDR3 contains 12 residues. Germline values: CDR1 SNHLY, CDR2 FYNNEI. CDR3 nucleotides: TGTGCCAGCGGAGTACAGGAGAACATTCAGTACTTC. Its translation is CASGVQENIQYF.

This clonotype was observed many times. The chain is built from TRBV6-2 or TRBV6-3 and TRBJ2-7, with 7 bases aligning to TRBD1. From germline, CDR1 is MNHEY and CDR2 SVGEGT. V shed 3 bases and J 0 bases; nucleotides not matched to a gene: 5. CDR3 length: 15 residues. The CDR3 DNA reads TGTGCCAGCAGTTATCCCCGGGACAGCTCCTACGAGCAGTACTTC. It translates to CASSYPRDSSYEQYF.

This rearrangement joins TRBV19 to TRBJ2-3; TRBD2 might be the D (7 bases). V was shortened by 3 bases and J by 2 bases, with 15 bases between the two germline ends. Germline CDR1 reads LNHDA; CDR2 reads SQIVND (reference sequence). This CDR3 region has 16 residues. The CDR3 coding sequence is TGTGCCAGTAGTATGGTTCAGGGGACTAACACAGATACGCAGTATTTT. Protein: CASSMVQGTNTDTQYF.

This clonotype showed up many times. The V call is TRBV5-1, the J call TRBJ2-3; 8 bases agree with TRBD2. V dropped 0 bases and J dropped 5; count of bases not matched to a gene: 11. The CDR3 runs 17 residues. From germline, CDR1 is SGHRS and CDR2 YFSETQ. The CDR3 reads CASSLAVSRLAIDTQYF. The DNA for the CDR3 is TGCGCCAGCAGCTTGGCGGTCTCCAGACTAGCGATAGATACGCAGTATTTT.

This clonotype occurred a few times. This chain uses TRBV12-3 or TRBV12-4 with TRBJ1-1; 7 nucleotides line up with TRBD1. The CDR3 is 14 amino acids. The V and J ends lost 5 bases and 6 bases, in that order; junction bases with no gene match: 9. The CDR3 spells CASSIQGGGSEAFF. The CDR3 region has the DNA TGTGCCAGCAGTATACAAGGGGGCGGGTCTGAAGCTTTCTTT.

A few counts support this clonotype. V usage is TRBV30 and J usage is TRBJ2-1; D is uncertain. The V end was cut by 1 base, the J end by 2 bases, with 9 bases between. The CDR3 spans 14 residues. The V gene's germline CDR1 is GTSNPN and CDR2 SVGIG (reference sequence). The CDR3 is CAWSGLIPYNEQFF. CDR3 nucleotide sequence: TGTGCCTGGAGTGGGTTAATTCCCTACAATGAGCAGTTCTTC.

Regarding this clonotype: This may come from a read error, since a much larger clone is one base off. This chain links TRBV2 with TRBJ2-3, with D possibly matching TRBD2 (6 bases). The length of the CDR3 is 15 residues. Germline CDR1 SNHLY, CDR2 FYNNEI. With 10 bases removed from V and 4 bases from J, the gap between germline ends came to 21 bases. CDR3 bases: TGTGCCATACAAAACCGGGACCGGGAGCCAGATACGCAGTATTTT. Its protein is CAIQNRDREPDTQYF.

This clonotype showed up many times. The chain is built from TRBV27 and TRBJ1-1, with D possibly being TRBD1 (5 bases). The CDR3 loop spans 14 amino acids. The V gene's germline CDR1 is MNHEY and CDR2 SMNVEV (reference sequence). Trimming took off 5 bases at V and 8 bases at J, with 18 bases between the two ends. Here the CDR3 reads CASSPQTEDIEAFF. The DNA of the CDR3 is TGTGCCAGCAGTCCCCAGACAGAGGACATCGAAGCTTTCTTT.

The V gene is TRBV28, the J gene TRBJ2-7; the D gene is possibly TRBD2 (6 bases). The CDR3 spans 14 residues. The V and J ends lost 6 bases and 3 bases respectively, with 15 bases between them. Germline CDR1 MDHEN, CDR2 SYDVKM. The CDR3: CASRGRRDYYEQYF. The CDR3 DNA follows: TGTGCCAGCAGGGGTAGGAGGGATTACTACGAGCAGTACTTC. Looking up the rest from reference TRBV28 and TRBJ2-7 gives the full variable domain: DVKVTQSSRYLVKRTGEKVFLECVQDMDHENMFWYRQDPGLGLRLIYFSYDVKMKEKGDIPEGYSVSREKKERFSLILESASTNQTSMYLCASRGRRDYYEQYFGPGTRLTVT.

This clonotype was counted ten times or more. The chain recombines TRBV4-1 with TRBJ2-7, with 11 bases fitting TRBD2. In germline, CDR1 is MGHRA, CDR2 YSYEKL. The CDR3 has 16 amino acids. Losses at the gene ends were 4 bases for V and 2 bases for J; bases not matched to a gene: 7. In DNA form, the CDR3 reads TGCGCCAGCAGCCTGGAACTAGCGGGGGTAACCTACGAGCAGTACTTC. Translated: CASSLELAGVTYEQYF.

This clonotype showed up many times. The V gene is TRBV4-1, the J gene TRBJ2-5; TRBD2 agrees at 8 bases. The CDR3 length is 16 residues. Germline CDR1 and CDR2: MGHRA and YSYEKL. Germline trimming cut 0 bases from V and 4 bases from J; bases unmatched to any gene: 7. The CDR3 bases are TGCGCCAGCAGCCAAGATGCGGGACTAGGGTCAGAGACCCAGTACTTC. It translates to CASSQDAGLGSETQYF.